The T cell receptor (beta chain) under discussion was sequenced for a study of T-cell reconstitution after alpha-beta-depleted transplantation in children. Findings and caveats of the study: The origin of high day-60 TCRbeta diversity in some patients lay in surviving recipient T cells and thymic progenitors. Newly made T cells mostly supplied T-cell counts and diversity one year after transplant. Two months or so post-transplant, alpha-beta T cells reportedly derived from several hundred expanded graft clones.

About this clonotype itself: The antigen remains undetermined.

TCRbeta library construction was performed incorporating unique molecular identifiers. TCRdb recomputed calls from the PCR reads with MiXCR, one row per CDR3 protein. The sample holds 800,000 to 1,000,000 distinct CDR3 sequences; less than 30% are singletons and the top ten take about 28%. The germline CDR1 and CDR2 sequences are SGHRS and YFSETQ. V gave up 5 bases and J gave up 4 bases, with 14 bases separating them. The CDR3 contains 14 residues. V is TRBV5-1 and J is TRBJ2-3; D is perhaps TRBD2 (5 bases). The receptor was derived from a boy under two years old who had a stem cell transplant for SCID, so the T cells may come from the graft donor. The sequenced sample was PBMCs, mostly from graft donor cells, obtained 360 days after TCRalphabeta/CD19-depleted stem cell transplant. CDR3 nucleotide sequence: TGCGCCAGCAGAAGGGCCGGGGTTGCAGATACGCAGTATTTT. Amino acid sequence: CASRRAGVADTQYF. Full variable domain (rest looked up from reference TRBV5-1 and TRBJ2-3): KAGVTQTPRYLIKTRGQQVTLSCSPISGHRSVSWYQQTPGQGLQFLFEYFSETQRNKGNFPGRFSGRQFSNSRSEMNVSTLELGDSALYLCASRRAGVADTQYFGPGTRLTVL.